The clone carrying this TCR beta chain was seen repeatedly, ten times or more. Its specificity is unknown. UMIs and sample barcodes were carried by the TCR alpha and TCR beta cDNA libraries that 5'RACE produced using constant-segment primers. MiXCR, run by TCRdb on the 5' RACE reads, gives a single entry per CDR3 protein. In the table there are just over 50,000 distinct CDR3 sequences, roughly a tenth of which are singletons. The CDR3 has 15 residues. After removal of 4 bases from V and 2 bases from J, the junction contained 7 bases not matched to a gene. Germline lookup yields CDR1 DFQATT and CDR2 SNEGSKA (reference sequence). The data were obtained in a study of T-cell memory formation after mild COVID-19. Looking at the study overall: TCR clustering was largely donor specific.

Study results and caveats: The appearance of some responding clones in pre-infection memory suggested that cross-reactive memory joined.

This clonotype originated in an adult woman who had mild COVID-19 (a few samples of this study predate the infection). Cell type and time point are not known. Sequencing input: PBMCs or a T cell subset sorted from them (not recorded which). This chain connects TRBV20-1 to TRBJ2-7; 11 nucleotides match TRBD2. The chain's CDR3 is CSATIAGGKPYEQYF. CDR3 DNA sequence: TGCAGTGCTACTATAGCGGGAGGGAAACCCTACGAGCAGTACTTC.